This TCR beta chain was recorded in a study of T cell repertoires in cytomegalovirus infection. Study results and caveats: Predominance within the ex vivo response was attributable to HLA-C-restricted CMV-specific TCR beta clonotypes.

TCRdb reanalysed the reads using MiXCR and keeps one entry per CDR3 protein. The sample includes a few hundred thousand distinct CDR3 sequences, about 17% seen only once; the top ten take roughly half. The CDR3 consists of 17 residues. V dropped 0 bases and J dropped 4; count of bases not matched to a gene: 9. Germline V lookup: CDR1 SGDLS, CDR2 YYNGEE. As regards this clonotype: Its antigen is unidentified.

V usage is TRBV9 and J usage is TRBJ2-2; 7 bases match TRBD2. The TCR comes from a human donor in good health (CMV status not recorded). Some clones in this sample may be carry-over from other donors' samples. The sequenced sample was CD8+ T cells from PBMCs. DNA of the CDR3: TGTGCCAGCAGCGTAGACCGCTCTAGCGGCGGCACCGGGGAGCTGTTTTTT. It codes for CASSVDRSSGGTGELFF.